The 29 T cell receptor beta chains below come from one sample, sequenced in a study of cytomegalovirus exposure and HLA in healthy donors. The primer mix had 60 Vbeta and 13 Jbeta primers. TCRdb's copy holds only in-frame clones and misses some; the assay was immunoSEQ multiplex PCR. Of about 160,000 clones listed, roughly 75% are singletons. Sequencing was performed on PBMCs. These receptors were obtained from a male donor in good health and CMV-seronegative.

V and J are TRBV9 and TRBJ2-2; possible D gene TRBD2, 6 bases. The CDR3 length is 16 residues. V was pared by 0 bases and J by 4 bases, with 13 bases between. Germline values: CDR1 SGDLS, CDR2 YYNGEE. In nucleotides, the CDR3 is TGTGCCAGCAGCGTAGAACTAGCTCGATCCACCGGGGAGCTGTTTTTT. Translated, it gives CASSVELARSTGELFF. Full variable domain (remainder filled in from reference TRBV9 and TRBJ2-2): DSGVTQTPKHLITATGQRVTLRCSPRSGDLSVYWYQQSLDQGLQFLIQYYNGEERAKGNILERFSAQQFPDLHSELNLSSLELGDSALYFCASSVELARSTGELFFGEGSRLTVL.

This clone appeared a few times. The chain couples TRBV7-9 to TRBJ2-2; perhaps TRBD1 as D (6 bases). CDR1 is SEHNR and CDR2 is FQNEAQ in the germline V gene (reference sequence). The CDR3 runs to 16 residues. V lost 5 bases to trimming and J lost 9 bases, with 22 bases between them. The CDR3 sequence: CASSLERKSQGRELFF. CDR3 sequence (DNA): TGTGCCAGCAGCCTAGAGAGGAAATCTCAGGGGAGGGAGCTGTTTTTT.

The chain recombines TRBV30 with TRBJ1-2; perhaps TRBD1 as D (5 bases). CDR3 length: 13 residues. The germline gives CDR1 GTSNPN, CDR2 SVGIG (reference sequence). V dropped 0 bases and J dropped 10 bases, with 15 bases sitting between them. CDR3 loop: CAWSVGREWAYTF. CDR3 nucleotides: TGTGCCTGGAGTGTGGGGCGGGAGTGGGCCTACACCTTC. Variable domain in full (rest from reference TRBV30 and TRBJ1-2): SQTIHQWPATLVQPVGSPLSLECTVEGTSNPNLYWYRQAAGRGLQLLFYSVGIGQISSEVPQNLSASRPQDRQFILSSKKLLLSDSGFYLCAWSVGREWAYTFGSGTRLTVV.

The V and J genes are TRBV9 and TRBJ2-7; D might be TRBD2 (5 bases). CDR1 and CDR2 from the germline V gene are SGDLS and YYNGEE. Trimming took off 4 bases at V and 6 bases at J, with 17 bases between the two ends. The CDR3 length is 14 residues. The CDR3 here is CASSPAEGVCEQYF. CDR3 bases: TGTGCCAGCAGCCCGGCCGAGGGTGTCTGCGAGCAGTACTTC.

The chain carries TRBV9 and TRBJ2-3; no reliable D call. The V end was cut by 3 bases, the J end by 1 base, with 12 bases between. The CDR3 sequence is 15 residues long. From germline, CDR1 is SGDLS and CDR2 YYNGEE. CDR3 amino acids: CASSARWSGTDTQYF. In DNA, the CDR3 is TGTGCCAGCAGCGCTCGGTGGTCTGGCACAGATACGCAGTATTTT.

This clone was recorded a few times. The gene calls are TRBV2 and TRBJ1-5, with 7 bases fitting TRBD1. The ends lost 1 base at V and 6 bases at J; junction bases unmatched: 3. The V gene's germline CDR1 is SNHLY and CDR2 FYNNEI. This CDR3 has 14 residues. The CDR3 coding sequence is TGTGCCAGCAGTGAAGGACAGGGACTTCAGCCCCAGCATTTT. Amino acids: CASSEGQGLQPQHF. The whole variable domain, remainder taken from reference TRBV2 and TRBJ1-5, is EPEVTQTPSHQVTQMGQEVILRCVPISNHLYFYWYRQILGQKVEFLVSFYNNEISEKSEIFDDQFSVERPDGSNFTLKIRSTKLEDSAMYFCASSEGQGLQPQHFGDGTRLSIL.

V and J are TRBV18 and TRBJ2-7, with 7 bases lining up with TRBD1. Germline values: CDR1 KGHSH, CDR2 LQKENI. Trimming took 3 bases from V and 2 from J; bases not matched to a gene: 4. This CDR3 comprises 14 residues. In nucleotides, the CDR3 is TGTGCCAGCTCACCTAACAGGGGAACCTACGAGCAGTACTTC. Amino acids: CASSPNRGTYEQYF.

The rearrangement links TRBV2 to TRBJ1-5; perhaps TRBD1 as D (5 bases). The CDR3 has 15 residues. The V gene lost 6 bases and the J gene lost 0 bases, with 12 bases spanning the gap. Germline lookup yields CDR1 SNHLY and CDR2 FYNNEI. The CDR3 loop is CASRATAHSNQPQHF. CDR3 coding DNA: TGTGCCAGCAGGGCGACAGCCCATAGCAATCAGCCCCAGCATTTT.

This clone has only one observation. The V call is TRBV7-2, the J call TRBJ1-1, with a tentative D call TRBD1 (5 bases). The CDR3 length is 13 residues. Trimming removed 5 bases at V and 1 base at J, with 8 bases between. The germline V gene encodes CDR1 SGHTA and CDR2 FQGNSA. The CDR3 is CASSEGQNTEAFF. The CDR3 coding sequence is TGTGCCAGCAGCGAAGGACAGAACACTGAAGCTTTCTTT.

Comments on this clone: Different DNA sequences within this sample yield the same CDR3. The chain recombines TRBV2 with TRBJ2-7, with D perhaps matching TRBD2 (5 bases). Germline CDR1 SNHLY, CDR2 FYNNEI. V gave up 8 bases and J gave up 2 bases, with 10 bases separating them. This CDR3 is 12 amino acids long. DNA of the CDR3: TGTGCCAGCCGGGAAGACACCTACGAGCAGTACTTC. This translates into CASREDTYEQYF.

This chain connects TRBV5-4 to TRBJ1-1; no clear D. This CDR3 is 15 amino acids long. V lost 2 bases and J 2 bases, leaving 13 bases between the germline ends. Germline CDR1 SGHNT, CDR2 YYREEE (reference sequence). CDR3 DNA sequence: TGTGCCAGCAGCTTCGGTAGGAACAGAAACACTGAAGCTTTCTTT. Amino acids: CASSFGRNRNTEAFF.

The rearrangement links TRBV5-4 to TRBJ2-7, with D possibly matching TRBD1 (6 bases). Germline assignment: CDR1 SGHNT and CDR2 YYREEE (reference sequence). The CDR3 length is 16 residues. V was pared by 5 bases and J by 6 bases, with 24 bases between. The CDR3 bases are TGTGCCAGCAGTTTAAAAGGGCAGGGGAAGTTCGGCGAGCAGTACTTC. Its protein product is CASSLKGQGKFGEQYF.

The chain joins TRBV30 to TRBJ2-7; D is undetermined. Germline V gene lookup returns CDR1 GTSNPN and CDR2 SVGIG (reference sequence). V lost 6 bases and J lost 3, with 18 bases in between. This CDR3 region has 14 residues. CDR3 loop: CACYRRGKDYEQYF. The CDR3 DNA is TGTGCCTGTTATCGTCGCGGAAAAGACTACGAGCAGTACTTC.

The V gene is TRBV6-5, the J gene TRBJ2-1, with 13 bases matching TRBD2. Germline CDR1 and CDR2: MNHEY and SVGAGI. The CDR3 is made up of 15 amino acids. The V and J ends lost 4 bases and 8 bases, in that order; junction bases with no gene match: 5. The CDR3 nucleotides are TGTGCCAGCAGTTTGGGACTAGCGGGATTTGATGAGCAGTTCTTC. Residues: CASSLGLAGFDEQFF.

This clone was recorded only once. The chain links TRBV4-1 to TRBJ1-1; TRBD1 matches 10 bases. Unmatched junction bases numbered 11, after V lost 5 bases and J lost 11 bases. Germline loops: CDR1 MGHRA, CDR2 YSYEKL. The CDR3 consists of 14 residues. CDR3 in amino acids: CASSETGGAGDAFF. The CDR3 bases are TGCGCCAGCAGCGAGACAGGGGGCGCAGGTGATGCTTTCTTT.

The V and J genes are TRBV7-9 and TRBJ1-4; 9 nucleotides match TRBD1. Germline CDR1 SEHNR, CDR2 FQNEAQ (reference sequence). This CDR3 is 15 amino acids long. V shed 3 bases and J 8 bases; nucleotides not matched to a gene: 7. The CDR3 loop is CASSLGQGEREKLFF. CDR3 nucleotides: TGTGCCAGCAGCTTGGGACAGGGAGAGCGCGAAAAACTGTTTTTT.

The chain uses TRBV2 and TRBJ2-7; D perhaps matches TRBD2 (5 bases). Deletions cut 1 base from V and 5 bases from J, with 15 bases between. Looked up from germline, CDR1 is SNHLY and CDR2 is FYNNEI. This CDR3 has 15 amino acids. Written as DNA, the CDR3 is TGTGCCAGCAGTGAAGAAGGGCTGCGGGTGGACGAGCAGTACTTC. Residues: CASSEEGLRVDEQYF.

The genes are TRBV28 and TRBJ2-5; 7 bases align to TRBD2. CDR1 is MDHEN and CDR2 is SYDVKM in the germline V gene. The CDR3 is 14 residues long. Germline trimming cut 2 bases from V and 3 bases from J; bases unmatched to any gene: 3. As DNA, the CDR3 is TGTGCCAGCAGTTTAGTGGCGGGAGAAGAGACCCAGTACTTC. This translates into CASSLVAGEETQYF.

The V gene is TRBV4-3, the J gene TRBJ2-1; D remains ambiguous. Per the germline V gene, CDR1 is LGHNA and CDR2 is YSLEER. The CDR3 covers 17 residues. V was shortened by 0 bases and J by 1 base, with 13 bases between the two germline ends. The CDR3 DNA is TGCGCCAGCAGCCAAGATCGTAGCAAAGGATCCTACAATGAGCAGTTCTTC. Amino acid sequence: CASSQDRSKGSYNEQFF.

The rearrangement joins TRBV27 to TRBJ2-2; 10 nucleotides line up with TRBD1. J was trimmed by 5 bases and V by 4 bases; bases with no gene match: 4. There are 15 residues in the CDR3. The V gene's germline CDR1 is MNHEY and CDR2 SMNVEV (reference sequence). The CDR3 DNA reads as TGTGCCAGCAGTTCGCTGGGACAGGGGACCGGGGAGCTGTTTTTT. It codes for CASSSLGQGTGELFF.

This clone was seen only once. CDR3 amino acids: CASSLGGGGHTGELFF. For the CDR3, the DNA is TGTGCCAGCAGCTTAGGTGGCGGAGGTCACACCGGGGAGCTGTTTTTT. The chain recombines TRBV11-1 with TRBJ2-2; D perhaps matches TRBD2 (5 bases). This CDR3 is 16 amino acids long. V lost 1 base to trimming and J lost 3 bases, with 12 bases between them. Germline lookup yields CDR1 SGHAT and CDR2 FQDESV (reference sequence).

V is TRBV7-8 and J is TRBJ1-1; TRBD1 is a possible D gene (6 bases). The CDR3 loop spans 14 amino acids. CDR1 is SGHVS, CDR2 FQNEAQ, per germline. Between the trimmed V and J ends, which lost 5 bases and 2 bases, there was a span of 12 bases. CDR3 amino acids: CASSRGQPNTEAFF. As DNA, the CDR3 is TGTGCCAGCAGCCGCGGACAGCCTAACACTGAAGCTTTCTTT.

V is TRBV7-2 and J is TRBJ2-3; D is possibly TRBD2 (6 bases). Germline V gene lookup returns CDR1 SGHTA and CDR2 FQGNSA. The CDR3 sequence is 17 residues long. V was shortened by 1 base and J by 2 bases, with 16 bases between the two germline ends. The CDR3 loop reads CASSLVQRGTPTDTQYF. CDR3 coding DNA: TGTGCCAGCAGCTTAGTGCAACGCGGGACTCCCACAGATACGCAGTATTTT.

The chain carries TRBV11-3 and TRBJ2-2; possibly TRBD1 for D (6 bases). Germline CDR1 and CDR2: SGHNT and YENEEA. The length of the CDR3 is 15 residues. Trimming left V 1 base short and J 5 bases short, with 11 bases between. The CDR3 DNA reads TGTGCCAGCAGCTTAGGTGGCAGGGGAACCGGGGAGCTGTTTTTT. It translates to CASSLGGRGTGELFF.

This rearrangement joins TRBV5-6 to TRBJ2-7; TRBD2 matches at 7 bases. V lost 2 bases and J lost 2; bases outside the gene matches: 7. Germline V gene lookup returns CDR1 SGHDT and CDR2 YYEEEE. The CDR3 runs 15 residues. The CDR3 region is CASSLGAAGPYEQYF. For the CDR3, the DNA is TGTGCCAGCAGCTTAGGCGCAGCGGGGCCCTACGAGCAGTACTTC.

This clone has just one count. The J gene is TRBJ2-7, the V gene TRBV5-6; 7 bases agree with TRBD1. The CDR3 totals 12 residues. The germline CDR1 and CDR2 sequences are SGHDT and YYEEEE. V was pared by 4 bases and J by 7 bases, with 5 bases of the junction left unmatched. The CDR3 region has the DNA TGTGCCAGCAGCCAGACAGGGTGGGAGCAGTACTTC. This translates into CASSQTGWEQYF.

The chain recombines TRBV28 with TRBJ1-5; possibly TRBD1 for D (5 bases). The CDR3 loop spans 15 amino acids. Looked up from germline, CDR1 is MDHEN and CDR2 is SYDVKM. V gave up 7 bases and J gave up 2 bases, with 15 bases separating them. The CDR3 sequence is CASTPTGAGNQPQHF. CDR3 DNA: TGTGCCAGCACCCCCACTGGGGCAGGCAATCAGCCCCAGCATTTT.

This clone was counted once. The chain uses TRBV27 and TRBJ1-4, with TRBD1 identical over 7 bases. Germline V gene sequence: CDR1 MNHEY, CDR2 SMNVEV (reference sequence). V gave up 4 bases and J gave up 7 bases; unmatched junction bases: 6. The CDR3 runs to 14 residues. The CDR3 DNA follows: TGTGCCAGCAGTTCCCGACAGGGTATTGAAAAACTGTTTTTT. Residues: CASSSRQGIEKLFF.

In DNA, the CDR3 is TGTGCCAGCAGCAAACGGACAGGGGGCGGAAACACCATATATTTT. Translating gives CASSKRTGGGNTIYF. The chain recombines TRBV27 with TRBJ1-3; the match to TRBD1 covers 11 bases. Germline V lookup: CDR1 MNHEY, CDR2 SMNVEV (reference sequence). Trimming took 6 bases from V and 4 from J; bases not matched to a gene: 5. This CDR3 has 15 amino acids.